These 23 T cell receptor beta chains originate from one sample sequenced in a study of identifying expanded T cells in peripheral blood (dated by TCRdb to the late 2010s). Library preparation was by the immunoSEQ multiplex PCR assay. TCRdb obtained this table from immuneACCESS and retained in-frame rearrangements with V and J assigned. These tables miss some clones; where compared with another copy, unresolved V genes account for less than half of the shortfall, and the remainder is unexplained. Within this sample are about 80,000 clones, with roughly 91% of them counted one time only. Of the sample, under 20% falls within the top ten clones. Material for sequencing was blood. The receptors here all came from a person between 18 and 75 years old in good health.

This chain joins TRBV19 and TRBJ2-4; 7 nucleotides align to TRBD1. This CDR3 contains 15 residues. With 5 bases clipped from V and 6 bases from J, the junction kept 10 bases outside the gene matches. The germline V gene has CDR1 LNHDA and CDR2 SQIVND (reference sequence). The CDR3 here is CASSPDRAGANIQYF. The CDR3 DNA follows: TGTGCCAGTAGTCCTGACAGGGCTGGGGCAAACATTCAGTACTTC.

The gene calls are TRBV30 and TRBJ1-1; the D gene is possibly TRBD1 (6 bases). CDR1 is GTSNPN, CDR2 SVGIG, per germline (reference sequence). The CDR3 runs to 13 residues. The V end was cut by 4 bases, the J end by 1 base, with 10 bases between. CDR3 loop: CAWNGQSNTEAFF. CDR3 nucleotides: TGTGCCTGGAACGGACAGTCGAACACTGAAGCTTTCTTT.

The chain has TRBV29-1 and TRBJ1-1, with a tentative D call TRBD1 (5 bases). The CDR3 is 13 amino acids. Germline V gene lookup returns CDR1 SQVTM and CDR2 ANQGSEA. V lost 3 bases and J 5 bases, leaving 13 bases between the germline ends. This CDR3 is CSVEGQRRTEAFF. As DNA, the CDR3 is TGCAGCGTTGAGGGGCAGAGGCGGACTGAAGCTTTCTTT.

This rearrangement joins TRBV5-1 to TRBJ2-7; TRBD1 is a possible D gene (5 bases). Germline assignment: CDR1 SGHRS and CDR2 YFSETQ. The CDR3 length is 18 residues. Trimming shortened V by 1 base and J by 0 bases, and 20 bases separated the two germline ends. In DNA, the CDR3 is TGCGCCAGCAGCTTGAGTGGGGCAGCCAAACCTGGCTCCTACGAGCAGTACTTC. Protein: CASSLSGAAKPGSYEQYF.

This clone was recorded only once. The same CDR3 can be traced to other DNA sequences in this sample. Here the CDR3 DNA reads TGCGCCAGCAGTCTGACTAACACCGGGGAGCTGTTTTTT. This encodes CASSLTNTGELFF. The chain uses TRBV5-1 and TRBJ2-2; D not resolved. Trimming stripped 5 bases from V and 2 bases from J, with 7 bases between. Germline V gene lookup returns CDR1 SGHRS and CDR2 YFSETQ. The CDR3 contains 13 residues.

This chain joins TRBV5-6 and TRBJ1-5; TRBD1 matches 9 bases. CDR1 is SGHDT, CDR2 YYEEEE, per germline. J gave up 6 bases and V 3 bases, and 7 bases lay outside the gene matches. CDR3 length equals 15 residues. This CDR3 reads CASSWMGDRVQPQHF. The CDR3 region has the DNA TGTGCCAGCAGCTGGATGGGGGACAGGGTTCAGCCCCAGCATTTT.

The V call is TRBV7-2, the J call TRBJ1-1; D is ambiguous. V lost 3 bases and J lost 5, with 7 bases in between. Germline values: CDR1 SGHTA, CDR2 FQGNSA. The CDR3 contains 12 residues. In nucleotides, the CDR3 is TGTGCCAGCAGCTTTTCCCTGACTGAAGCTTTCTTT. Its translation: CASSFSLTEAFF.

This clone was detected once. The CDR3 DNA reads as TGTGCCAGCAGCTTAGAATCGAGCTCCTACAATGAGCAGTTCTTC. Translating it yields CASSLESSSYNEQFF. J is TRBJ2-1 and V is TRBV7-2, with D uncertain. This CDR3 contains 15 residues. Germline values: CDR1 SGHTA, CDR2 FQGNSA. Trimming cost V 1 base and J 0 bases, with 7 bases left between them. Full variable domain (missing parts from reference TRBV7-2 and TRBJ2-1): GAGVSQSPSNKVTEKGKDVELRCDPISGHTALYWYRQSLGQGLEFLIYFQGNSAPDKSGLPSDRFSAERTGGSVSTLTIQRTQQEDSAVYLCASSLESSSYNEQFFGPGTRLTVL.

V usage is TRBV5-1 and J usage is TRBJ2-3; D is unclear. The CDR3 runs 14 residues. Germline assignment: CDR1 SGHRS and CDR2 YFSETQ. Between the trimmed V and J ends, which lost 0 bases and 5 bases, there was a span of 10 bases. CDR3 protein: CASSLGWFGDTQYF. In DNA form, the CDR3 reads TGCGCCAGCAGCTTGGGTTGGTTCGGAGATACGCAGTATTTT.

V is TRBV6-1 and J is TRBJ1-1; 8 nucleotides agree with TRBD1. Germline CDR1 and CDR2: MNHNS and SASEGT. V was clipped by 7 bases and J by 10 bases; unmatched bases: 5. CDR3 length: 11 amino acids. The CDR3, as DNA: TGTGCCAGCAACTTTGACAGGGGAGCTTTCTTT. This sequence encodes CASNFDRGAFF.

This sequence joins TRBV7-2 and TRBJ1-5, with TRBD1 matching over 8 bases. The germline gives CDR1 SGHTA, CDR2 FQGNSA. CDR3 size: 14 residues. V lost 5 bases, J lost 7 bases, and 7 bases stayed unmatched. CDR3 sequence reads: CASSLTGGYQPQHF. The CDR3 DNA follows: TGTGCCAGCAGCCTAACAGGGGGTTACCAGCCCCAGCATTTT.

V gene TRBV27 combines with J gene TRBJ2-7; no clear D gene. Trimming stripped 4 bases from V and 2 bases from J, with 9 bases between. CDR3 length equals 13 residues. Germline assignment: CDR1 MNHEY and CDR2 SMNVEV (reference sequence). Here the CDR3 DNA reads TGTGCCAGCAGTTCCCAGCGAACCTACGAGCAGTACTTC. It translates to CASSSQRTYEQYF.

V and J are TRBV7-2 and TRBJ1-5, with D perhaps TRBD1 (6 bases). Per the germline V gene, CDR1 is SGHTA and CDR2 is FQGNSA. V lost 5 bases and J lost 0, with 11 bases in between. This CDR3 has 15 amino acids. CDR3 sequence reads: CASSLRTASNQPQHF. The CDR3 DNA reads as TGTGCCAGCAGCCTCCGGACAGCTAGCAATCAGCCCCAGCATTTT.

The rearrangement links TRBV4-2 to TRBJ2-2; no clear D. The V end was cut by 0 bases, the J end by 1 base, with 0 bases between. The germline CDR1 and CDR2 sequences are LGHNA and YNFKEQ. The CDR3 has 13 amino acids. The CDR3 sequence: CASSQENTGELFF. The CDR3 nucleotides are TGTGCCAGCAGCCAAGAGAACACCGGGGAGCTGTTTTTT.

The chain is built from TRBV6-6 and TRBJ2-2, with 9 bases that match TRBD1. V gave up 1 base and J gave up 6 bases; unmatched junction bases: 6. The CDR3 has 16 amino acids. Germline V lookup: CDR1 MNHNY, CDR2 SVGAGI (reference sequence). The chain's CDR3 is CASSYFRTGVAGELFF. As DNA, the CDR3 is TGTGCCAGCAGTTACTTCCGGACAGGGGTGGCCGGGGAGCTGTTTTTT.

This chain uses TRBV4-1 with TRBJ1-5; D is perhaps TRBD1 (5 bases). The CDR3 is 14 residues long. Trimming took off 0 bases at V and 4 bases at J, with 7 bases between the two ends. CDR1 MGHRA and CDR2 YSYEKL come from the germline V gene. This CDR3 is CASSQEEGNQPQHF. In DNA form, the CDR3 reads TGCGCCAGCAGCCAAGAGGAGGGGAATCAGCCCCAGCATTTT.

Turning to this clone: An end of the junction does not agree with germline; a read error may underlie this. CDR3 sequence: CASSEGTGAGGSTF. CDR3 in DNA: TGTGCCAGCAGTGAAGGGACAGGGGCCGGGGGGTCTACCTTC. The rearrangement joins TRBV6-1 to TRBJ2-7; 9 bases are shared with TRBD1. Looked up from germline, CDR1 is MNHNS and CDR2 is SASEGT. The CDR3 loop spans 14 amino acids.

This chain links TRBV7-9 with TRBJ2-7; TRBD1 agrees at 8 bases. This CDR3 is built from 14 residues. The V gene end was trimmed by 3 bases and the J gene end by 7 bases; junction bases not matched to a gene: 8. CDR1 is SEHNR and CDR2 is FQNEAQ in the germline V gene (reference sequence). The CDR3, as DNA: TGTGCCAGCAGCTTCGGCCAGGGGGCGAGTGAGCAGTACTTC. This codes for CASSFGQGASEQYF.

The J gene is TRBJ2-2, the V gene TRBV18; a weak D match, TRBD1 (6 bases). In germline, CDR1 is KGHSH, CDR2 LQKENI. This CDR3 is built from 16 residues. Trimming removed 2 bases at V and 1 base at J, with 11 bases between. In DNA, the CDR3 is TGTGCCAGCTCACCAGGGGGCTACCTGAACACCGGGGAGCTGTTTTTT. Translation: CASSPGGYLNTGELFF.

V and J are TRBV18 and TRBJ1-1; 7 bases match TRBD1. The V gene's germline CDR1 is KGHSH and CDR2 LQKENI. The CDR3 is made up of 17 amino acids. J was trimmed by 0 bases and V by 0 bases; bases with no gene match: 7. Here the CDR3 reads CASSPPRGGGMNTEAFF. CDR3 nucleotides: TGTGCCAGCTCACCACCGCGAGGGGGCGGGATGAACACTGAAGCTTTCTTT.

V and J are TRBV7-2 and TRBJ2-7; TRBD2 agrees at 8 bases. Germline V CDR1 and CDR2: SGHTA, FQGNSA. V shed 5 bases, J shed 1 base, and the junction held 4 bases outside the gene matches. The CDR3 contains 14 residues. This CDR3 is CASSRTSRSYEQYF. The CDR3, as DNA: TGTGCCAGCAGCCGGACTAGCAGGTCCTACGAGCAGTACTTC.

V usage is TRBV6-1 and J usage is TRBJ1-1; no reliable D call. Germline assignment: CDR1 MNHNS and CDR2 SASEGT. The V end lost 11 bases, the J end lost 0 bases, and 16 bases lay between the germline ends. This CDR3 region has 14 residues. CDR3 sequence reads: CAGLDIGMNTEAFF. Here the CDR3 DNA reads TGTGCCGGCTTAGACATTGGGATGAACACTGAAGCTTTCTTT.

This clone was recorded only once. This chain joins TRBV7-2 and TRBJ2-5; D gene unclear. The CDR3 spans 14 residues. CDR1 and CDR2 from the germline V gene are SGHTA and FQGNSA. V lost 5 bases, J lost 5 bases, and 15 bases lay in between. The CDR3 is CASSLNDIGETQYF. In DNA form, the CDR3 reads TGTGCCAGCAGCCTGAATGATATTGGGGAGACCCAGTACTTC.